What follows are 10 T cell receptor beta chains derived from one specimen sequenced in a study of vaccination effects on CD4 cells after COVID-19. Within the ViraFEST assay, antigen-specific CD4+ T cells underwent expansion with viral peptide pools prior to sequencing. CD4+ T cells were isolated after 10 days of culture. Two-dose BNT162b2 or mRNA-1273 vaccination was given to participants. These receptors have no known antigen. Produced via immunoSEQ multiplex PCR; TCRdb's table is partial and in-frame only. The repertoire holds about 80,000 clones, roughly 73% seen once, with roughly 1.2% in the top ten. The source was CD4+ T cells from PBMCs cultured with HCoV-OC43 spike peptides, collected after COVID-19 vaccination. Subset: HCoV-OC43 spike overlapping peptide pool stimulation. These TCRs come from a human donor who received a COVID-19 vaccine.

V and J are TRBV11-2 and TRBJ2-1, with 8 bases lining up with TRBD2. CDR1 is SGHAT, CDR2 FQNNGV, per germline. The J segment lost 12 bases and the V segment lost 5 bases, leaving 12 bases of the junction unmatched. This CDR3 region has 14 residues. The CDR3: CASSPGGARSGQFF. CDR3 DNA sequence: TGTGCCAGCAGCCCGGGGGGGGCACGGTCTGGGCAGTTCTTC. The entire variable domain, with the rest obtained from reference TRBV11-2 and TRBJ2-1, is as follows: EAGVAQSPRYKIIEKRQSVAFWCNPISGHATLYWYQQILGQGPKLLIQFQNNGVVDDSQLPKDRFSAERLKGVDSTLKIQPAKLEDSAVYLCASSPGGARSGQFFGPGTRLTVL.

The chain recombines TRBV3-1 (or the pseudogene TRBV3-2) with TRBJ1-1; weak D call: TRBD1 (5 bases). Trimming shortened V by 1 base and J by 5 bases, and 14 bases separated the two germline ends. Germline V gives CDR1 LGHDT, CDR2 YNNKEL (reference sequence). This CDR3 has 15 residues. The CDR3 DNA reads TGTGCCAGCAGCCAAGTAAAGGGTCAGGGAACTGAAGCTTTCTTT. Protein sequence: CASSQVKGQGTEAFF.

The chain carries TRBV5-1 and TRBJ2-1; D is unclear. From germline, CDR1 is SGHRS and CDR2 YFSETQ. V lost 3 bases and J 6 bases, leaving 10 bases between the germline ends. The CDR3 covers 13 residues. The CDR3 sequence: CASSSDGPNEQFF. CDR3 sequence (DNA): TGCGCCAGCAGCTCGGACGGCCCCAATGAGCAGTTCTTC.

The chain is built from TRBV5-6 and TRBJ2-6; D is ambiguous. From germline, CDR1 is SGHDT and CDR2 YYEEEE. The CDR3 consists of 15 residues. V dropped 4 bases and J dropped 0 bases, with 8 bases sitting between them. CDR3 sequence: CASSKHSSGANVLTF. DNA for the CDR3: TGTGCCAGCAGCAAACATAGCTCTGGGGCCAACGTCCTGACTTTC. Supplemented by reference TRBV5-6 and TRBJ2-6, the full variable domain reads DAGVTQSPTHLIKTRGQQVTLRCSPKSGHDTVSWYQQALGQGPQFIFQYYEEEERQRGNFPDRFSGHQFPNYSSELNVNALLLGDSALYLCASSKHSSGANVLTFGAGSRLTVL.

The chain recombines TRBV5-6 with TRBJ2-1; D is unresolved. The germline V and J ends were trimmed by 0 bases and 10 bases, with 8 bases remaining between them. CDR3 length: 12 residues. CDR1 is SGHDT, CDR2 YYEEEE, per germline. CDR3 bases: TGTGCCAGCAGCTTGGGTAGGCTAGAGCAGTTCTTC. Encoded protein: CASSLGRLEQFF.

The chain carries TRBV18 and TRBJ2-4; no reliable D call. Trimming removed 4 bases from V and 1 base from J, with 14 bases in between. This CDR3 has 16 residues. Per germline, CDR1 KGHSH and CDR2 LQKENI. The DNA for the CDR3 is TGTGCCAGCTCACAGGCTGTTGGGCAGGCCAAAAACATTCAGTACTTC. This translates into CASSQAVGQAKNIQYF.

J is TRBJ1-2 and V is TRBV3-1 (or the pseudogene TRBV3-2); unclear D gene. Trimming cost V 3 bases and J 1 base, with 12 bases left between them. CDR1 and CDR2 from the germline V gene are LGHDT and YNNKEL (reference sequence). The CDR3 runs 15 residues. CDR3 DNA: TGTGCCAGCAGCCACTACAGCGGATTTAACTATGGCTACACCTTC. Translated, it gives CASSHYSGFNYGYTF.

The chain couples TRBV18 to TRBJ2-5; D ambiguous. The CDR3 covers 13 residues. Looked up from germline, CDR1 is KGHSH and CDR2 is LQKENI. Trimming cost V 4 bases and J 1 base, with 7 bases left between them. In nucleotides, the CDR3 is TGTGCCAGCTCACAACAGCTCCAAGAGACCCAGTACTTC. Translating gives CASSQQLQETQYF.

The chain has TRBV19 and TRBJ1-5, with 8 bases that match TRBD1. The germline CDR1 and CDR2 sequences are LNHDA and SQIVND (reference sequence). This CDR3 is built from 14 residues. J gave up 6 bases and V 5 bases, and 6 bases lay outside the gene matches. CDR3 in amino acids: CASSVGQGGQPQHF. The CDR3, as DNA: TGTGCCAGTAGTGTAGGACAGGGAGGTCAGCCCCAGCATTTT.

The chain carries TRBV5-4 and TRBJ2-2; 7 bases are a match to TRBD1. Germline trimming cut 0 bases from V and 0 bases from J; bases unmatched to any gene: 2. This CDR3 has 16 residues. Per the germline V gene, CDR1 is SGHNT and CDR2 is YYREEE (reference sequence). For the CDR3, the DNA is TGTGCCAGCAGCTTGGGGGGGACAGCGAACACCGGGGAGCTGTTTTTT. The encoded protein is CASSLGGTANTGELFF. Full variable domain (remainder filled in from reference TRBV5-4 and TRBJ2-2): ETGVTQSPTHLIKTRGQQVTLRCSSQSGHNTVSWYQQALGQGPQFIFQYYREEENGRGNFPPRFSGLQFPNYSSELNVNALELDDSALYLCASSLGGTANTGELFFGEGSRLTVL.